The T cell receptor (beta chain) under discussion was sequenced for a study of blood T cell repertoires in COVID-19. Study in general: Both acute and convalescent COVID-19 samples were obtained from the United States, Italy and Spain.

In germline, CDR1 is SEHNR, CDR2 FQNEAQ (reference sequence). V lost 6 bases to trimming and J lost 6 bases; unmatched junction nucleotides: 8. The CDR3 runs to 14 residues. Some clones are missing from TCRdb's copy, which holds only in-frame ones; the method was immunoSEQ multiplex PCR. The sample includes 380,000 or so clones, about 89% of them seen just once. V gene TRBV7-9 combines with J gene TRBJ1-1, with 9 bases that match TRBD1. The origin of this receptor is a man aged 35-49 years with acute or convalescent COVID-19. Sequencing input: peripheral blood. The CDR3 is CASRAQGALSEAFF. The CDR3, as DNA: TGTGCCAGCAGAGCACAGGGGGCTCTTTCTGAAGCTTTCTTT.